Shown below are 13 T cell receptor beta chains from a single sample sequenced in a study of blood T cell repertoires in COVID-19 (TCRdb year 2020). Receptor libraries were prepared by the immunoSEQ multiplex PCR assay. The source is immuneACCESS, and TCRdb retained only in-frame sequences with V and J called. Part of the clones is not carried over; for the studies checked, unresolved V genes explain less than half of this, and the remainder is unexplained. The sample table contains around 320,000 clones; only one count was recorded for over 75% of them. The ten biggest clones cover 7.2% of the sample. Sequencing input: peripheral blood. The receptors come from a human donor in a cohort sampled during active COVID-19.

This clone was observed once. The chain combines TRBV2 with TRBJ2-7; D may be TRBD1 (5 bases). The CDR3 contains 10 residues. The V end was cut by 4 bases, the J end by 10 bases, with 8 bases between. Germline V gene sequence: CDR1 SNHLY, CDR2 FYNNEI. The CDR3 spells CASSVQGQYF. The CDR3 region has the DNA TGTGCCAGCAGTGTGCAGGGCCAGTACTTC.

This sequence joins TRBV2 and TRBJ1-1; D is uncertain. With 0 bases removed from V and 8 bases from J, the gap between germline ends came to 13 bases. This CDR3 spans 14 amino acids. From germline, CDR1 is SNHLY and CDR2 FYNNEI. Written as DNA, the CDR3 is TGTGCCAGCAGTGAAGCGCTCTATCTGAGGGAAGCTTTCTTT. Its protein product is CASSEALYLREAFF.

This rearrangement joins TRBV5-4 to TRBJ2-2; 12 positions match TRBD2. Trimming at V came to 3 bases and at J to 0 bases, leaving 3 bases not matched to a gene. This CDR3 spans 17 amino acids. Per germline, CDR1 SGHNT and CDR2 YYREEE (reference sequence). CDR3 protein: CASSSGTSGPNTGELFF. The CDR3, as DNA: TGTGCCAGCAGCTCCGGGACTAGCGGGCCGAACACCGGGGAGCTGTTTTTT. The full variable domain, rest sourced from reference TRBV5-4 and TRBJ2-2, is ETGVTQSPTHLIKTRGQQVTLRCSSQSGHNTVSWYQQALGQGPQFIFQYYREEENGRGNFPPRFSGLQFPNYSSELNVNALELDDSALYLCASSSGTSGPNTGELFFGEGSRLTVL.

The chain is built from TRBV11-2 and TRBJ1-4; D call uncertain. This CDR3 has 14 residues. V was cut by 1 base and J by 0 bases, with 3 bases left in between. Per the germline V gene, CDR1 is SGHAT and CDR2 is FQNNGV. CDR3 nucleotide sequence: TGTGCCAGCAGCTTAGGGCCAACTAATGAAAAACTGTTTTTT. Translating it yields CASSLGPTNEKLFF.

The rearrangement uses TRBV5-5 and TRBJ1-6; no reliable D call. Trimming shortened V by 1 base and J by 6 bases, and 11 bases separated the two germline ends. Germline lookup yields CDR1 SGHKS and CDR2 YYEKEE (reference sequence). The CDR3 contains 15 residues. The CDR3 is CASSLREEGNSPLHF. CDR3 coding DNA: TGTGCCAGCAGCTTGCGGGAAGAGGGTAATTCACCCCTCCACTTT.

The chain joins TRBV12-3 or TRBV12-4 to TRBJ1-2, with D hard to call. CDR3 size: 12 residues. With 6 bases removed from V and 1 base from J, the gap between germline ends came to 6 bases. The CDR3 is CASSQNNYGYTF. DNA of the CDR3: TGTGCCAGCAGCCAAAATAACTATGGCTACACCTTC.

The chain carries TRBV18 and TRBJ1-5; D remains unclear. Germline values: CDR1 KGHSH, CDR2 LQKENI. The CDR3 length is 14 residues. Trimming cost V 2 bases and J 3 bases, with 8 bases left between them. The CDR3: CASSPVTANQPQHF. For the CDR3, the DNA is TGTGCCAGCTCACCAGTTACAGCCAATCAGCCCCAGCATTTT. Filled out from reference TRBV18 and TRBJ1-5, the complete variable domain reads NAGVMQNPRHLVRRRGQEARLRCSPMKGHSHVYWYRQLPEEGLKFMVYLQKENIIDESGMPKERFSAEFPKEGPSILRIQQVVRGDSAAYFCASSPVTANQPQHFGDGTRLSIL.

CDR3 amino acids: CASSLVPYRGLVNTEAFF. DNA for the CDR3: TGTGCCAGCAGCTTAGTCCCCTACAGGGGGTTGGTGAACACTGAAGCTTTCTTT. The chain uses TRBV11-2 and TRBJ1-1; 8 nucleotides agree with TRBD1. The CDR3 spans 18 residues. With 1 base clipped from V and 0 bases from J, the junction kept 10 bases outside the gene matches. Germline values: CDR1 SGHAT, CDR2 FQNNGV.

This clone occurred once. The DNA is omitted, as the CDR3 cannot be located on it reliably, and the CDR3 follows TCRdb's listing. This sequence joins TRBV13 and TRBJ1-1. The length of the CDR3 is 14 amino acids, counting both ends. The germline V gene has CDR1 PRHDT and CDR2 FYEKMQ (reference sequence). The CDR3 spells CASSTSSLNTEAFF.

The chain is built from TRBV28 and TRBJ1-2; D gene uncertain. This CDR3 is 11 amino acids long. The V gene's germline CDR1 is MDHEN and CDR2 SYDVKM. Trimming shortened V by 7 bases and J by 4 bases, and 7 bases separated the two germline ends. The CDR3 DNA follows: TGTGCCAGCAATTTCGGCTATGGCTACACCTTC. This gives the protein CASNFGYGYTF.

The rearrangement uses TRBV28 and TRBJ2-3; D unclear. Trimming removed 3 bases at V and 1 base at J, with 8 bases between. This CDR3 has 14 amino acids. CDR1 MDHEN and CDR2 SYDVKM come from the germline V gene. In DNA, the CDR3 is TGTGCCAGCAGTTTCCTTCAGGGCACAGATACGCAGTATTTT. This encodes CASSFLQGTDTQYF.

The rearrangement joins TRBV7-3 to TRBJ2-1; 7 bases fit TRBD2. V trimming: 5 bases; J trimming: 9 bases; junction bases outside the gene matches: 13. Per the germline V gene, CDR1 is SGHTA and CDR2 is FQGTGA. The length of the CDR3 is 15 residues. CDR3 sequence: CASSPRASGPLEQFF. In DNA form, the CDR3 reads TGTGCCAGCAGCCCACGAGCTAGCGGACCACTTGAGCAGTTCTTC.

This clone was seen a single time. V usage is TRBV9 and J usage is TRBJ2-5, with a possible D match to TRBD1 (5 bases). The CDR3 runs to 17 residues. CDR1 is SGDLS and CDR2 is YYNGEE in the germline V gene. V lost 4 bases, J lost 1 base, and 20 bases lay in between. The CDR3 protein is CASSTYRVQGTQETQYF. As DNA, the CDR3 is TGTGCCAGCAGCACCTATCGGGTCCAGGGTACCCAAGAGACCCAGTACTTC.